One sample yielded the 26 T cell receptor beta chains listed below, sequenced in a study of metastatic and nonmetastatic thyroid tumors. Using MiXCR, TCRdb reanalyzed the PCR reads. The top ten hold about 8% of the sample, which has approximately 22,000 clones, around 11% seen once. Every patient underwent thyroid surgery untreated. Input material: blood. These receptor sequences come from a female donor with papillary thyroid cancer or a benign thyroid nodule (not recorded which). Some clones in this sample may be carry-over from other donors' samples.

Turning to this clone: The junction differs from germline at one of its ends, possibly a read error. The chain uses TRBV24-1 and TRBJ2-1; no clear D gene. The CDR3 is 15 amino acids. Germline V gene data show CDR1 as KGHDR and CDR2 as SFDVKD. The CDR3 sequence: CSTSRGSHSYNEQFF. Written as DNA, the CDR3 is TGTTCCACCAGTAGAGGCAGCCACTCCTACAATGAGCAGTTCTTC.

This clone was found a few times. A clone one base away is much larger, so this may be a read error. Other nucleotide sequences in the sample specify the same CDR3. The chain employs TRBV20-1 and TRBJ1-4, with D hard to call. The CDR3 runs 15 residues. Germline V CDR1 and CDR2: DFQATT, SNEGSKA (reference sequence). V lost 0 bases, J lost 8 bases, and 16 bases lay in between. Here the CDR3 reads CSARDVRPEREKLFF. In DNA, the CDR3 is TGCAGTGCTAGAGATGTCAGGCCCGAGAGGGAAAAACTGTTTTTT.

A note on this clone: This may come from a read error, since a much larger clone is one base off. The V call is TRBV7-2, the J call TRBJ2-3; 9 bases align to TRBD2. Germline V gene sequence: CDR1 SGHTA, CDR2 FQGNSA. Trimming removed 3 bases from V and 5 bases from J; junction bases left unmatched: 12. The CDR3 runs to 17 residues. In DNA, the CDR3 is TGTGCCAGCAGCTTCGGGACTAGCTGGATACCTAGAGATACGCAGTATTTT. It specifies CASSFGTSWIPRDTQYF.

In this sample, this clone turned up many times. The genes are TRBV2 and TRBJ1-2, with 7 bases identical to TRBD1. Germline CDR1 is SNHLY and CDR2 is FYNNEI. V lost 9 bases, J lost 5 bases, and 6 bases stayed unmatched. This CDR3 has 12 residues. CDR3 residues: CARKTGMYGYTF. CDR3 DNA sequence: TGTGCCAGAAAGACAGGGATGTATGGCTACACCTTC.

Many counts were recorded for this clone. Germline and junction disagree at one end, which may indicate a read error. V usage is TRBV7-2 and J usage is TRBJ1-2; 7 bases are shared with TRBD1. The CDR3 has 15 residues. Germline V lookup: CDR1 SGHTA, CDR2 FQGNSA. As DNA, the CDR3 is TGTGCCAGCAGCTTGGGTCGACAGGGCTCATATGACTACACCTTC. Amino acids: CASSLGRQGSYDYTF. Full variable domain (rest looked up from reference TRBV7-2 and TRBJ1-2): GAGVSQSPSNKVTEKGKDVELRCDPISGHTALYWYRQSLGQGLEFLIYFQGNSAPDKSGLPSDRFSAERTGGSVSTLTIQRTQQEDSAVYLCASSLGRQGSYDYTFGSGTRLTVV.

With regard to this clone: This clone may be a read error of a much larger clone one base away. The chain recombines TRBV2 with TRBJ2-3; D is unresolved. Germline CDR1 and CDR2: SNHLY and FYNNEI. The CDR3 spans 14 residues. The CDR3 here is CASITGSPTDTRYF. CDR3 DNA sequence: TGTGCCAGCATAACGGGTTCTCCTACAGATACGCGGTATTTT.

V usage is TRBV7-9 and J usage is TRBJ2-7, with D hard to call. Trimming cost V 8 bases and J 1 base, with 15 bases left between them. Per germline, CDR1 SEHNR and CDR2 FQNEAQ (reference sequence). The CDR3 runs 14 residues. The CDR3 here is CASGPGGMSYEQYF. Written as DNA, the CDR3 is TGTGCCAGCGGCCCAGGTGGCATGTCCTACGAGCAGTACTTC.

In its sample, this clone was seen many times. The chain is built from TRBV6-1 and TRBJ1-4; possibly TRBD1 for D (5 bases). Germline V gene lookup returns CDR1 MNHNS and CDR2 SASEGT. This CDR3 region has 16 residues. V lost 6 bases to trimming and J lost 6 bases, with 20 bases between them. CDR3 bases: TGTGCCAGCAGCCTCGACGAAATGGGAGGGGATGAAAAACTGTTTTTT. It yields the protein CASSLDEMGGDEKLFF.

A note on this clone: The junction does not match germline at one end; this may be a read error. The gene calls are TRBV3-1 and TRBJ2-1; D might be TRBD1 or TRBD2, each matching 5 bases. Germline CDR1 reads LGHDT; CDR2 reads YNNKEL (reference sequence). The CDR3 length is 15 residues. The CDR3 loop reads CAGSQDMGPWEEQFF. The CDR3 DNA follows: TGTGCCGGCAGCCAGGATATGGGGCCCTGGGAGGAGCAGTTCTTC.

This clone is medium-sized in the sample. This sequence joins TRBV25-1 and TRBJ2-1, with 7 bases that match TRBD1. V lost 3 bases and J lost 8; bases outside the gene matches: 7. CDR1 and CDR2 from the germline V gene are MGHDK and SYGVNS. The CDR3 runs 14 residues. CDR3 sequence (DNA): TGTGCCAGCAGTGATAAGGGGGCGCGGGATGAGCAGTTCTTC. The encoded protein is CASSDKGARDEQFF.

This clone was observed a few times. At one of its ends the junction is not consistent with the germline gene, which may arise from a read error. The chain combines TRBV27 with TRBJ2-7; 8 bases line up with TRBD1. Germline V lookup: CDR1 MNHEY, CDR2 SMNVEV (reference sequence). The CDR3 has 13 residues. CDR3 in DNA: TGTGCCACCAGTGAGGCAGGGGGCGACGAGCAGTACTTC. Translated: CATSEAGGDEQYF.

This clone was recorded many times. The chain links TRBV7-2 to TRBJ2-2; no firm D call. CDR1 is SGHTA and CDR2 is FQGNSA in the germline V gene. Trimming took 5 bases from V and 6 from J, leaving 13 bases between them. The CDR3 extends over 14 amino acids. In DNA form, the CDR3 reads TGTGCCAGCAGCGCCCGGAGCGCCGCCGGGGAGCTGTTTTTT. Protein sequence: CASSARSAAGELFF.

This clone has ten or more counts. V usage is TRBV20-1 and J usage is TRBJ2-3, with TRBD1 matching over 10 bases. Per the germline V gene, CDR1 is DFQATT and CDR2 is SNEGSKA (reference sequence). Trimming took 4 bases from V and 5 from J; bases not matched to a gene: 3. The CDR3 totals 13 residues. The CDR3 bases are TGCAGTGCTACTGGGGACAGGGGAGATACGCAGTATTTT. Protein sequence: CSATGDRGDTQYF.

This clone was observed at least ten times. The junction shows a germline mismatch at one end, possibly a read error. This chain connects TRBV9 to TRBJ2-2; a weak D match, TRBD2 (6 bases). Per germline, CDR1 SGDLS and CDR2 YYNGEE. The CDR3 is 15 amino acids. CDR3 amino acids: CASNVGGANTGELFF. The CDR3 DNA is TGTGCCAGCAACGTAGGCGGGGCGAACACCGGGGAGCTGTTTTTT.

Remarks on this clone: One end of the junction varies from germline; a read error may be responsible. J is TRBJ1-5 and V is TRBV28; possible D gene TRBD1, 6 bases. Germline V gives CDR1 MDHEN, CDR2 SYDVKM. The CDR3 is 15 residues long. In nucleotides, the CDR3 is TGTGCCAGCTGTTCTTCAGGGGATAAAGGTCAGCACCAGCATTTT. Translated, it gives CASCSSGDKGQHQHF.

The V call is TRBV4-1, the J call TRBJ1-6; no definite D call. CDR1 and CDR2 from the germline V gene are MGHRA and YSYEKL. The CDR3 covers 15 residues. Between the trimmed V and J ends, which lost 3 bases and 9 bases, there was a span of 15 bases. CDR3: CASSHDGEFGSPLHF. The DNA of the CDR3 is TGCGCCAGCAGCCACGACGGGGAGTTTGGTTCACCCCTCCACTTT.

This clone has a count of ten or more. The chain couples TRBV5-1 to TRBJ2-5; the match to TRBD2 covers 9 bases. CDR1 and CDR2 from the germline V gene are SGHRS and YFSETQ. V lost 4 bases and J lost 3; bases outside the gene matches: 10. This CDR3 has 16 residues. CDR3 sequence: CASSPGVLAGEETQYF. For the CDR3, the DNA is TGCGCCAGCAGCCCGGGGGTGTTAGCGGGAGAAGAGACCCAGTACTTC.

This clone was seen repeatedly, ten times or more. A read error may produce the germline difference seen at one junction end. Other nucleotide sequences in the sample specify the same CDR3. The rearrangement joins TRBV12-3 or TRBV12-4 to TRBJ1-1, with D possibly being TRBD1 (6 bases). The CDR3 length is 16 residues. CDR3 in amino acids: CASSTSTANRDTEAFF. The CDR3 DNA follows: TGTGCCAGCAGTACCTCGACAGCTAACCGGGACACTGAAGCCTTCTTT.

This clone was detected many times. The chain recombines TRBV4-1 with TRBJ2-7; D is uncertain. Germline lookup yields CDR1 MGHRA and CDR2 YSYEKL. Trimming pared 2 bases from V and 2 bases from J, leaving 10 bases between. The CDR3 has 14 amino acids. CDR3 sequence: CASSQISTAYEQYF. In nucleotides, the CDR3 is TGCGCCAGCAGCCAAATCAGTACCGCCTACGAGCAGTACTTC.

This clone was recorded at least ten times. The chain uses TRBV4-1 and TRBJ1-2, with 10 positions matching TRBD1. V gave up 1 base and J gave up 1 base; unmatched junction bases: 9. Germline CDR1 MGHRA, CDR2 YSYEKL. This CDR3 has 18 residues. The CDR3 sequence is CASSQVWTGGMLNYGYTF. CDR3 bases: TGCGCCAGCAGCCAAGTATGGACAGGGGGGATGCTTAACTATGGCTACACCTTC.

This clone has at least ten counts. The V and J genes are TRBV10-1 and TRBJ1-3; D may be TRBD1 (5 bases). The CDR3 spans 13 residues. CDR1 is WNHNN, CDR2 SYGVQD, per germline (reference sequence). Trimming shortened V by 5 bases and J by 2 bases, and 7 bases separated the two germline ends. CDR3 nucleotide sequence: TGCGCCAGCAGTCAGGGCGCTGGAAACACCATATATTTT. It encodes CASSQGAGNTIYF.

This clone was recorded at least ten times. The chain has TRBV15 and TRBJ1-2; D not resolved. V lost 0 bases, J lost 6 bases, and 14 bases lay in between. Per germline, CDR1 LNHNV and CDR2 YYDKDF (reference sequence). The CDR3 length is 15 residues. CDR3 DNA sequence: TGTGCCACCAGCAGAGATCCGAGGGTTGGGCATGGCTACACCTTC. Its protein product is CATSRDPRVGHGYTF.

This sequence joins TRBV19 and TRBJ2-7, with D tentatively TRBD1 (6 bases). Trimming pared 6 bases from V and 6 bases from J, leaving 18 bases between. Germline-derived CDR1 and CDR2 are LNHDA and SQIVND (reference sequence). The CDR3 has 14 amino acids. The CDR3 here is CASSRTNRASEQYF. In DNA, the CDR3 is TGTGCCAGTAGCCGAACTAACAGGGCCAGCGAGCAGTACTTC.

Concerning this clone itself: With a much larger clone just one base away, this may be a read error. The genes are TRBV4-3 and TRBJ2-6; 8 nucleotides align to TRBD1. The CDR3 totals 17 residues. CDR1 and CDR2 (germline): LGHNA, YSLEER. This chain's CDR3 is CASSPGQVLSGASVLTF. CDR3 sequence (DNA): TGCGCCAGCAGCCCGGGACAGGTCCTCTCTGGGGCCAGCGTCCTGACTTTC.

Ten or more counts support this clone. The gene calls are TRBV12-3 or TRBV12-4 and TRBJ1-5; D is unresolved. This CDR3 is 11 amino acids long. Trimming stripped 5 bases from V and 2 bases from J, with 1 base between. CDR3 nucleotides: TGTGCCAGCAGTGGCAATCAGCCCCAGCATTTT. It codes for CASSGNQPQHF.

This clone has ten or more counts. The V call is TRBV13, the J call TRBJ1-1; D possibly corresponds to TRBD1 (6 bases). In germline, CDR1 is PRHDT, CDR2 FYEKMQ (reference sequence). V was shortened by 6 bases and J by 6 bases, with 20 bases between the two germline ends. The CDR3 runs 15 residues. CDR3 residues: CASRPLLRGVAEAFF. The CDR3 nucleotides are TGTGCCAGCAGACCACTCCTCAGGGGCGTCGCTGAAGCTTTCTTT.